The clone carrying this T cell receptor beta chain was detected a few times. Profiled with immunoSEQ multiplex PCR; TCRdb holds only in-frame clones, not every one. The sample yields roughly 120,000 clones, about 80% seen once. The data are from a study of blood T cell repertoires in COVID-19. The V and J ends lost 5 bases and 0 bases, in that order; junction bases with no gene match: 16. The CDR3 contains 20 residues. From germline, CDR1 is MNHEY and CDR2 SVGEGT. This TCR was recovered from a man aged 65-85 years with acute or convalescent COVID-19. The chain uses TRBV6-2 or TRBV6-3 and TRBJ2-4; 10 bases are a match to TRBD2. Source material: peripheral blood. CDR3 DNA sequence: TGTGCCAGCAGTCCGGGACCCCGGACTAGCGGAAGACTAGCCAAAAACATTCAGTACTTC. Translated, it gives CASSPGPRTSGRLAKNIQYF.